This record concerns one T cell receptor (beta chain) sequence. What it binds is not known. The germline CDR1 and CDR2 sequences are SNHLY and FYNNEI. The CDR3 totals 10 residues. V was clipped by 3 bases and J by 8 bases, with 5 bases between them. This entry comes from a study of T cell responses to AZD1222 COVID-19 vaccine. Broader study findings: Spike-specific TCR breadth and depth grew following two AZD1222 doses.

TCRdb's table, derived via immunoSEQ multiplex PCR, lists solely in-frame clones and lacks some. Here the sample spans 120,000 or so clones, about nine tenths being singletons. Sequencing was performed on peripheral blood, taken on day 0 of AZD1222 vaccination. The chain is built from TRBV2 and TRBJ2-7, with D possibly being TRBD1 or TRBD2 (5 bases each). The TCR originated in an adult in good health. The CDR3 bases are TGTGCCAGCAGTGAGGGACAGCAGTACTTC. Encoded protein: CASSEGQQYF.